One sample yielded the 7 T cell receptor beta chains listed below, sequenced in a study of shared clonotypes between healthy human individuals. Measured with immunoSEQ multiplex PCR; TCRdb has only the in-frame clones, and not every one. The sample holds hundreds of thousands of clones, about 96% seen once. The sequenced sample was naive CD4+ T cells sorted from blood. Subset defined: CD45RA+ positively selected. Receptors were obtained from a woman under 40 in good health.

V gene TRBV12-1 combines with J gene TRBJ2-3; the table's D call, TRBD2, was not checked against the DNA. TRBV12-1 is recorded as a pseudogene. The CDR3 is 15 residues long. This CDR3 is CASSQTSGPTDTQYF. The CDR3 DNA follows: TGTGCCAGCAGCCAGACTAGCGGACCCACAGATACGCAGTATTTT.

CDR3 sequence (DNA): TGTGCCAGCAGTGACCCCCGGGGGCCCCATCAGCCCCAGCATTTT. Its translation is CASSDPRGPHQPQHF. This chain links TRBV2 with TRBJ1-5; a possible D gene is TRBD1 (6 bases). The CDR3 is 15 residues long. Deletions cut 3 bases from V and 5 bases from J, with 14 bases between. Germline values: CDR1 SNHLY, CDR2 FYNNEI.

The rearrangement joins TRBV23-1 to TRBJ1-1; 9 bases fit TRBD1. TRBV23-1 is filed as an ORF, its function uncertain. The CDR3 totals 16 residues. V gave up 4 bases and J gave up 4 bases; unmatched junction bases: 10. For the CDR3, the DNA is TGCGCCAGCAGTCCTAACTTGGACAGGGGAGGCACTGAAGCTTTCTTT. Its protein is CASSPNLDRGGTEAFF.

A remark on this clone: Sequence at one end of the junction differs from germline and may be a read error. The chain joins TRBV11-3 to TRBJ2-1; D is unclear. This CDR3 has 15 amino acids. Germline lookup yields CDR1 SGHNT and CDR2 YENEEA. CDR3 bases: TGTGCCAGCAGCTTAGAAGTTAGCTCCTACAATGAGCAGCTCTTC. The encoded protein is CASSLEVSSYNEQLF. The complete variable domain, with remaining parts taken from reference TRBV11-3 and TRBJ2-1, reads EAGVVQSPRYKIIEKKQPVAFWCNPISGHNTLYWYLQNLGQGPELLIRYENEEAVDDSQLPKDRFSAERLKGVDSTLKIQPAELGDSAVYLCASSLEVSSYNEQLFGPGTRLTVL.

This rearrangement joins TRBV28 to TRBJ2-7; TRBD1 or TRBD2 may be the D gene (5 bases each). The ends were cut back, 5 bases at V and 4 bases at J, with 24 bases in the middle. This CDR3 spans 17 amino acids. Per the germline V gene, CDR1 is MDHEN and CDR2 is SYDVKM. CDR3 protein: CASSNWSILGEQYEQYF. The CDR3 DNA is TGTGCCAGCAGTAACTGGTCTATCTTGGGGGAACAATACGAGCAGTACTTC.

The chain joins TRBV19 to TRBJ2-7; D might be TRBD1 (6 bases). This CDR3 has 15 amino acids. Germline-derived CDR1 and CDR2 are LNHDA and SQIVND (reference sequence). Trimming took 1 base from V and 1 from J, leaving 11 bases between them. As DNA, the CDR3 is TGTGCCAGTAGTATAGGCTCAGGGGAGTCCTACGAGCAGTACTTC. Residues: CASSIGSGESYEQYF.

This clone was detected once. The chain employs TRBV19 and TRBJ2-7, with 12 bases lining up with TRBD1. The ends lost 4 bases at V and 0 bases at J; junction bases unmatched: 7. The CDR3 loop spans 17 amino acids. Per germline, CDR1 LNHDA and CDR2 SQIVND (reference sequence). The CDR3: CASSSGTGGAYSYEQYF. CDR3 nucleotides: TGTGCCAGTAGTAGCGGGACAGGGGGCGCCTACTCCTACGAGCAGTACTTC. Using reference TRBV19 and TRBJ2-7 for the parts outside the CDR3, the full variable domain is DGGITQSPKYLFRKEGQNVTLSCEQNLNHDAMYWYRQDPGQGLRLIYYSQIVNDFQKGDIAEGYSVSREKKESFPLTVTSAQKNPTAFYLCASSSGTGGAYSYEQYFGPGTRLTVT.